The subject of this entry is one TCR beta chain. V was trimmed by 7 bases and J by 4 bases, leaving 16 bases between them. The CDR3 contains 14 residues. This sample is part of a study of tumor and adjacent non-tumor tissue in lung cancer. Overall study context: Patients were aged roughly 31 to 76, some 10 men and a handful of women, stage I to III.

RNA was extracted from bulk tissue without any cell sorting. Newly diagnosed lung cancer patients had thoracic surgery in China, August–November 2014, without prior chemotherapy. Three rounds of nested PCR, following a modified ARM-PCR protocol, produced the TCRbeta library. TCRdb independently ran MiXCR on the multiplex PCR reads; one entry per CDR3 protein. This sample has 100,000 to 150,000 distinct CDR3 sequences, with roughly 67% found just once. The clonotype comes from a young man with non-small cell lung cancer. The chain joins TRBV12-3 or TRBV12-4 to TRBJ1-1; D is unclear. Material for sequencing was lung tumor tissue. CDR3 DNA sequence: TGTGCCAGCACCTTATTGACATGGGGCACTGAAGCTTTCTTT. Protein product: CASTLLTWGTEAFF.